This is a list of T cell receptor beta chains from one sample in a study of blood T cells in healthy people across ages. TCRdb re-called the 5' RACE reads through MiXCR, storing one row per CDR3 protein. The sample holds hundreds of thousands of distinct CDR3 sequences, under 30% seen once. Source material: blood. All receptors come from an elderly woman in good health. Both conserved end residues are part of each CDR3. A D gene is named only where the DNA matches it firmly. A clone size is listed for some rows: how often the clone was seen (once, few, many), or a class if it is expanded.

TRBJ2-3 TRBV19 - TRBD2 TGTGCCAGTAGTCCGCCCACCGGGGGGGCCGGAGATACGCAGTATTTT CASSPPTGGAGDTQYF
TRBJ1-2 TRBV5-5 many - TGTGCCAGCAGCTGGGGGCAGGGACGGGGCTATGGCTACACCTTC CASSWGQGRGYGYTF
TRBJ2-5 TRBV18 - TRBD2 TGTGCCAGCTCACCATTGTCTAGCGGGCTTCAAGAGGCCCAGTACTTC CASSPLSSGLQEAQYF
TRBJ2-7 TRBV6-5 many TRBD1 TGTGCCAGCAGTTACTCTCACAGGGGATCCGAGCAGTACTTC CASSYSHRGSEQYF
TRBJ2-1 TRBV7-9 many TRBD2 TGTGCCAGTATACGGACTAGCGGATGGGGTGAGCAGTTCTTC CASIRTSGWGEQFF
TRBJ2-7 TRBV7-9 many TRBD2 TGTGCCAGCAGCTTAAAGGCTAGCGGGAGCTCCTACGAGCAGTACTTC CASSLKASGSSYEQYF
TRBJ2-1 TRBV20-1 - TRBD2 TGCAGTGCTAGAGTACCACCTTCTAGCGGGAGGGCCAGGAATGAGCAGTTCTTC CSARVPPSSGRARNEQFF
TRBJ2-6 TRBV5-1 many TRBD2 TGCGCCAGCAGCGCGCCCGGGGGGGCAGGGGCCAACGTCCTGACTTTC CASSAPGGAGANVLTF
TRBJ2-7 TRBV6-2/TRBV6-3 many - TGTGCCAGCAGCTCCTTGAGAGCCTACGAGCAGTACTTC CASSSLRAYEQYF
TRBJ1-1 TRBV7-2 many TRBD1 TGTGCCAGCATCAATGACAGGGGCCCCGGGTCGGGGCGCGGAGCTTTCTTT CASINDRGPGSGRGAFF
TRBJ2-1 TRBV20-1 - - TGCAGTCACCGGGGCTGGCTGGCGGGATCCAGCTCCTACAATGAGCAGTTCTTC CSHRGWLAGSSSYNEQFF
TRBJ1-1 TRBV5-8 few - TGTGCCAGCAGCTTGACTCACCTGAACACTGAAGCTTTCTTT CASSLTHLNTEAFF
TRBJ2-6 TRBV4-1 many - TGCGCCAGCAGCCAAGGGGAAGCTGGGGCCAACGTCCTGACTTTC CASSQGEAGANVLTF
TRBJ1-1 TRBV4-2 - - TGTGCCAGCAGCCAAGATCGGGTGGGAGGGGATACTGAAGCTTTCTTT CASSQDRVGGDTEAFF
TRBJ2-1 TRBV3-1 - - TGTGCCAGTAGCCAACAGGGGACTCGGTTCTTC CASSQQGTRFF
TRBJ1-2 TRBV5-1 many - TGCGCCAGCAGCCCCGGGAGCAACTATGGCTACACCTTC CASSPGSNYGYTF
TRBJ2-1 TRBV15 - TRBD2 TGTGCCACCAGCGGAGAGCGGGATATCTCCTACAATGAGCAGTTCTTC CATSGERDISYNEQFF
TRBJ2-1 TRBV2 few TRBD2 TGTGCCACCTCTTCTGCTCCGGCGGGGGGGTCCCACAATGAGCAGTTCTTC CATSSAPAGGSHNEQFF
TRBJ1-1 TRBV20-1 few - TGCAGTGCCAGTGGTGCCAAGTTTGAAGCTTTCTTT CSASGAKFEAFF
TRBJ2-1 TRBV29-1 many - TGCAGCGTTGGGACAAGCTCCTACAATGAGCAGTTCTTC CSVGTSSYNEQFF
TRBJ1-1 TRBV6-2/TRBV6-3 - - TGTGCCAGCACCCCCCACAGGGTGGGGAACACTGAAGCTTTCTTT CASTPHRVGNTEAFF
TRBJ2-4 TRBV7-2 - - TGTGCCAGCAGCCTCTCCGGGATCAAAAACATTCAGTACTTC CASSLSGIKNIQYF
TRBJ1-2 TRBV5-1 many - TGCGCCAGCAGCTTGGTGACAGGAAGCAACGGCTACACCTTC CASSLVTGSNGYTF
TRBJ1-2 TRBV12-3/TRBV12-4 many TRBD1 TGTGCCAGCAGTTTAAGGGACAGGGGTACGGCTAACTATGGCTACACCTTC CASSLRDRGTANYGYTF
TRBJ1-1 TRBV28 few - TGTGCCAGCAGTCTCCAACTTGGGGTTGCTGAAGCTTTCTTT CASSLQLGVAEAFF
TRBJ1-5 TRBV7-9 few TRBD1 TGTGCCAGCAGCATGGGACAGGGCGGCAATCAGCCCCGGCATTTT CASSMGQGGNQPRHF
TRBJ2-1 TRBV18 many TRBD2 TGTGCCAGCTCACCATCTAGCGGGGGGAAGGATGAGCAGTTCTTC CASSPSSGGKDEQFF
TRBJ2-3 TRBV7-2 many - TGTGCCAGCAGCTCTCCCCTTTTATCCCAGTTTAGCACAGATACGCAGTATTTT CASSSPLLSQFSTDTQYF
TRBJ1-2 TRBV5-4 - - TGTGCCAGCAGCCCGGACGGGGTACCGGCTGGCTACACCTTC CASSPDGVPAGYTF
TRBJ2-4 TRBV7-2 - - TGTGCCAGCAGCTTAGGACCTGTACTATCAGGCAAAAACATTCAGTACTTC CASSLGPVLSGKNIQYF
TRBJ1-5 TRBV5-1 many - TGCGCCAGCAGCTTGGAGGGTAGAGGGAATCAGCCCCAGCATTTT CASSLEGRGNQPQHF
TRBJ2-1 TRBV19 - - TGTGCCAGTAGTATTTGGGGGGCCTATGAGCAGTTCTTC CASSIWGAYEQFF
TRBJ2-3 TRBV7-9 many - TGTGCCAGCAGCTTAAGCCTGGCCAAGCGCACAGATACGCAGTATTTT CASSLSLAKRTDTQYF
TRBJ1-2 TRBV5-1 - TRBD1 TGCGCCAGCAGCTTGATTCGAGGACAGGGGAACTATGGCTACACCTTC CASSLIRGQGNYGYTF
TRBJ1-6 TRBV2 few TRBD1 TGTGCCAGCGTACGAGAGCTAACAGGGGCGGCCTATAATTCACCCCTCCACTTT CASVRELTGAAYNSPLHF
TRBJ1-5 TRBV7-2 many TRBD1 TGTGCCAGCAGCTTAGTAGGGACAGGTAATCAGCCCCAGCATTTT CASSLVGTGNQPQHF
TRBJ1-2 TRBV27 many - TGTGCCAGCAGTGGCCTTGGCTATGGCTACACCTTC CASSGLGYGYTF
TRBJ1-6 TRBV7-2 - TRBD1 TGTGCCAGCAGCTCCCGACAGGGGGCAGGACCCCTCCACTTT CASSSRQGAGPLHF
TRBJ1-2 TRBV28 few TRBD1 TGTGCCAGCAGTTTACTGGGACAGGGGATCGCTGGCTACACCTTC CASSLLGQGIAGYTF
TRBJ1-6 TRBV25-1 many - TGTGCCAGCAGTGAGGTGGATCAAGGGTTCTCACCCCTCCACTTT CASSEVDQGFSPLHF
TRBJ2-7 TRBV7-2 many - TGTGCCAGCAGCAACACTCCGGGACTTGCGTCGCAGTACTTC CASSNTPGLASQYF
TRBJ2-1 TRBV27 many TRBD1 TGTGCCAGCAGCCCCCTCCCGGGACAGGGGAGATACAATGAGCAGTTCTTC CASSPLPGQGRYNEQFF
TRBJ1-2 TRBV7-9 many - TGTGCCAGCAGCTCCAGGGGAAACTATGGCTACACCTTC CASSSRGNYGYTF
TRBJ2-4 TRBV24-1 once TRBD1 TGTGCCACCAGTGATTCCAGACAGGGGGCTGGCATTCAGTACTTC CATSDSRQGAGIQYF
TRBJ1-1 TRBV2 - TRBD1 TGTGCCAGCAGGTCCTCAGGGGGTAACACTGAAGCTTTCTTT CASRSSGGNTEAFF
TRBJ2-3 TRBV6-5 many TRBD1 TGTGCCAGCAGGCTCGGGACAGCTTACACAGATACGCAGTATTTT CASRLGTAYTDTQYF
TRBJ2-5 TRBV6-1 many - TGTGCCAGCAGCCCCTTACAGGGGGGGCAAGAGACCCAGTACTTC CASSPLQGGQETQYF
TRBJ2-3 TRBV5-1 many - TGCGCCAGCAGCTTGGTTGGTCTCGGCGCAGATACGCAGTATTTT CASSLVGLGADTQYF
TRBJ1-6 TRBV6-5 - TRBD1 TGTGCCAGCAGCTATAATTCGGACAGGGGGAATTCACCCCTCCACTTT CASSYNSDRGNSPLHF
TRBJ2-5 TRBV28 - TRBD2 TGTGCCAGCAAAAGCGGGGGCCGGAAAGAGACCCAGTACTTC CASKSGGRKETQYF
TRBJ2-3 TRBV7-3 many - TGTGCCAGCAGCTTAAGACTTAACACCGGAGATACGCAGTATTTT CASSLRLNTGDTQYF